A selection of T cell receptor beta chains follows, all from one sample in a study of blood T cell repertoires in COVID-19. Repertoires were generated with immunoSEQ multiplex PCR, while TCRdb's copy carries only in-frame clones and drops some. The table records 80,000 or so clones, about three quarters of them present only once. Sequencing was performed on peripheral blood. The receptors stem from a middle-aged man with active or convalescent COVID-19. Both conserved end residues are part of each CDR3. The order of the fields is CDR3 protein, J gene, D gene, V gene. The D gene is left open where the match is weak.

CDR3aa: CASSSTSGAYNEQFF
j_gene: TRBJ2-1
d_gene: TRBD2
v_gene: TRBV7-6

CDR3aa: CASSQGDRDGTEAFF
j_gene: TRBJ1-1
d_gene: TRBD1
v_gene: TRBV3-1/TRBV3-2

CDR3aa: CASSAGGEVDTEAFF
j_gene: TRBJ1-1
d_gene: -
v_gene: TRBV18

CDR3aa: CSVAQGSGYTF
j_gene: TRBJ1-2
d_gene: -
v_gene: TRBV29-1

CDR3aa: CASSLVTSGGAEYF
j_gene: TRBJ2-5
d_gene: TRBD2
v_gene: TRBV5-5

CDR3aa: CASRRDRAYEQYF
j_gene: TRBJ2-7
d_gene: TRBD1
v_gene: TRBV7-2

CDR3aa: CASSLAFGGAMNTEAFF
j_gene: TRBJ1-1
d_gene: -
v_gene: TRBV5-6

CDR3aa: CASSHRAGEGYGYTF
j_gene: TRBJ1-2
d_gene: -
v_gene: TRBV6-5

CDR3aa: CASSPPRGEGSPLHF
j_gene: TRBJ1-6
d_gene: -
v_gene: TRBV6-5

CDR3aa: CASSQEWAGGTQYF
j_gene: TRBJ2-5
d_gene: TRBD1
v_gene: TRBV11-2

CDR3aa: CASSTTARYLADEQYF
j_gene: TRBJ2-7
d_gene: -
v_gene: TRBV6-2/TRBV6-3

CDR3aa: CASSVHPSGNTGELFF
j_gene: TRBJ2-2
d_gene: TRBD2
v_gene: TRBV9

CDR3aa: CASSLDLPAADTQYF
j_gene: TRBJ2-3
d_gene: -
v_gene: TRBV7-2

CDR3aa: CASSLPASGGSLARYEQYF
j_gene: TRBJ2-7
d_gene: TRBD2
v_gene: TRBV5-1

CDR3aa: CASSYLAGDYNEQFF
j_gene: TRBJ2-1
d_gene: TRBD2
v_gene: TRBV6-6

CDR3aa: CATLTSGGPNTQYF
j_gene: TRBJ2-3
d_gene: TRBD2
v_gene: TRBV10-3

CDR3aa: CASSPLAGGTGMHTQYF
j_gene: TRBJ2-3
d_gene: TRBD2
v_gene: TRBV18

CDR3aa: CASSRSGLAGDYTQYF
j_gene: TRBJ2-3
d_gene: TRBD2
v_gene: TRBV6-6

CDR3aa: CASSLETGFYGYTF
j_gene: TRBJ1-2
d_gene: -
v_gene: TRBV3-1/TRBV3-2

CDR3aa: CASSQGTGERPQHF
j_gene: TRBJ1-5
d_gene: TRBD1
v_gene: TRBV6-6

CDR3aa: CASSPAGHEQFF
j_gene: TRBJ2-1
d_gene: TRBD2
v_gene: TRBV9

CDR3aa: CASSLPPRDRALETQYF
j_gene: TRBJ2-5
d_gene: TRBD1
v_gene: TRBV7-9

CDR3aa: CASSPGGEEGTQPQHF
j_gene: TRBJ1-5
d_gene: TRBD1
v_gene: TRBV7-9

CDR3aa: CASSQEGLAPDTQYF
j_gene: TRBJ2-3
d_gene: -
v_gene: TRBV4-3

CDR3aa: CASSGWQGDGYTF
j_gene: TRBJ1-2
d_gene: -
v_gene: TRBV2

CDR3aa: CASSLRTGDGYTF
j_gene: TRBJ1-2
d_gene: TRBD1
v_gene: TRBV5-6

CDR3aa: CATSGMGLAGAEQFF
j_gene: TRBJ2-1
d_gene: TRBD2
v_gene: TRBV24-1

CDR3aa: CASRPGQGLETQYF
j_gene: TRBJ2-5
d_gene: TRBD1
v_gene: TRBV5-1